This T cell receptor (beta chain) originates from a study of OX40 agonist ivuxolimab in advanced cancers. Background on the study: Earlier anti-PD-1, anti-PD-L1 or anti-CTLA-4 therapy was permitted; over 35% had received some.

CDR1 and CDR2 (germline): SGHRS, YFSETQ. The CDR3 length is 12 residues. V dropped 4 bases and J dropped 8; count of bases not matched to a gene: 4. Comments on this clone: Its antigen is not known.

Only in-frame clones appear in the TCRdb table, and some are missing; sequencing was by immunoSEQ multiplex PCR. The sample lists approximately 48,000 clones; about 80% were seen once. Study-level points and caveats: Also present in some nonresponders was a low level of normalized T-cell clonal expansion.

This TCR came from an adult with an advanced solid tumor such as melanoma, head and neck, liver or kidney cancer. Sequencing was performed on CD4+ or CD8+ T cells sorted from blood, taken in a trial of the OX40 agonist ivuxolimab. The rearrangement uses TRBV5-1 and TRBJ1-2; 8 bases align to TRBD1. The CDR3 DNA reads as TGCGCCAGCAGCCTAGACAGGGGCGGCTACACCTTC. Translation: CASSLDRGGYTF.